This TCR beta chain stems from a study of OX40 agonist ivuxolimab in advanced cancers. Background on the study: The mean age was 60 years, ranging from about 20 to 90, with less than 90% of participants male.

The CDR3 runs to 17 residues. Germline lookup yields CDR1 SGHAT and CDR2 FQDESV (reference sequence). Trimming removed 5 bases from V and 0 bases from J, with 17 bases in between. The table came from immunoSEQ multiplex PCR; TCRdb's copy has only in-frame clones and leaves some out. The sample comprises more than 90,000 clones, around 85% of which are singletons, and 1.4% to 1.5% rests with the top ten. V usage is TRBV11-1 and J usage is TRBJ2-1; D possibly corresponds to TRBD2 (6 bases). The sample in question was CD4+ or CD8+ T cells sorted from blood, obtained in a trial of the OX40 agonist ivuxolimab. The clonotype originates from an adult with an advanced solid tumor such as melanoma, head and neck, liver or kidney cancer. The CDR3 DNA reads TGTGCCAGCAGCGCCCCCTCTAGCGCCCTCTCCTACAATGAGCAGTTCTTC. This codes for CASSAPSSALSYNEQFF.